One and the same sample provided the 21 T cell receptor beta chains below, sequenced in a study of T-cell reconstitution after alpha-beta-depleted transplantation in children. Unique molecular identifiers were used in preparing the TCRbeta library. From the PCR reads, TCRdb called clonotypes with MiXCR, one entry per CDR3 protein. The sample lists approximately 510,000 distinct CDR3 sequences; around 18% were seen once. The source material was PBMCs from the stem cell graft donor, sampled from the stem cell graft. These receptors were collected from a human donor who donated a stem cell graft to a child with acute lymphoblastic leukemia.

A single count supports this clonotype. Possible read error: a much larger clone is one base away. V is TRBV6-1 and J is TRBJ2-1, with 11 nucleotides matching TRBD2. CDR3 size: 14 residues. From germline, CDR1 is MNHNS and CDR2 SASEGT. DNA of the CDR3: TGTGCCAGCAGTGTAGCGGGAGGGTACAATAAGCAGTTCTTC. Translated: CASSVAGGYNKQFF.

There are a few counts of this clonotype. This chain uses TRBV29-1 with TRBJ2-1, with D perhaps matching TRBD1 or TRBD2 (5 bases each). The CDR3 spans 12 residues. The germline V gene has CDR1 SQVTM and CDR2 ANQGSEA. V gave up 3 bases and J gave up 10 bases, with 13 bases separating them. This CDR3 is CSVEVTGDEQFF. Written as DNA, the CDR3 is TGCAGCGTTGAGGTAACCGGGGACGAGCAGTTCTTC.

This clonotype was seen only a few times. This chain joins TRBV30 and TRBJ1-1; D unresolved. The germline V and J ends were trimmed by 2 bases and 1 base, with 8 bases remaining between them. Per the germline V gene, CDR1 is GTSNPN and CDR2 is SVGIG (reference sequence). This CDR3 spans 13 amino acids. CDR3 in amino acids: CAWSPSSNTEAFF. The CDR3 DNA is TGTGCCTGGAGTCCATCTTCGAACACTGAAGCTTTCTTT.

This clonotype was picked up a small number of times. The chain couples TRBV12-5 to TRBJ1-1; 12 bases fit TRBD1. V dropped 6 bases and J dropped 6; count of bases not matched to a gene: 2. The CDR3 is 13 residues long. CDR1 and CDR2 from the germline V gene are LGHNT and FRNRAP. CDR3 coding DNA: TGTGCTAGTGGGGGACAGGGGGCCGCTGAAGCTTTCTTT. Encoded protein: CASGGQGAAEAFF.

J is TRBJ1-1 and V is TRBV7-3; a weak D match, TRBD1 (6 bases). From germline, CDR1 is SGHTA and CDR2 FQGTGA. The V end was cut by 2 bases, the J end by 6 bases, with 16 bases between. The CDR3 extends over 15 amino acids. This CDR3 is CASSLVFTGTAEAFF. The CDR3 DNA sequence: TGTGCCAGCAGCTTAGTTTTCACAGGGACGGCTGAAGCTTTCTTT.

The J gene is TRBJ1-1, the V gene TRBV12-3 or TRBV12-4, with D maybe TRBD1 (5 bases). This CDR3 is built from 16 residues. Trimming took 6 bases from V and 2 from J, leaving 19 bases between them. DNA for the CDR3: TGTGCCAGCAGCATTGGGGCAGTAAACCTAAACACTGAAGCTTTCTTT. It codes for CASSIGAVNLNTEAFF.

V gene TRBV11-2 combines with J gene TRBJ2-5; possible D gene TRBD1, 6 bases. CDR1 SGHAT and CDR2 FQNNGV come from the germline V gene. V shed 4 bases and J shed 1 base, with 13 bases lying between them. There are 15 residues in the CDR3. CDR3 residues: CASSSPRDTQETQYF. CDR3 coding DNA: TGTGCCAGCAGCTCGCCGAGGGACACCCAAGAGACCCAGTACTTC.

This chain uses TRBV7-9 with TRBJ1-4; TRBD1 matches at 11 bases. Unmatched junction bases numbered 6, after V lost 5 bases and J lost 7 bases. Per germline, CDR1 SEHNR and CDR2 FQNEAQ (reference sequence). The CDR3 runs 15 residues. The CDR3 sequence: CASSPPGQGVEKLFF. CDR3 DNA sequence: TGTGCCAGCAGCCCTCCGGGACAGGGGGTTGAAAAACTGTTTTTT. The full variable domain, its missing parts supplied by reference TRBV7-9 and TRBJ1-4, is DTGVSQNPRHKITKRGQNVTFRCDPISEHNRLYWYRQTLGQGPEFLTYFQNEAQLEKSRLLSDRFSAERPKGSFSTLEIQRTEQGDSAMYLCASSPPGQGVEKLFFGSGTQLSVL.

This clonotype turned up a few times. The CDR3 loop reads CASRSTLNNEQFF. CDR3 in DNA: TGTGCCAGCAGATCCACACTCAACAATGAGCAGTTCTTC. The chain links TRBV6-6 to TRBJ2-1, with D unclear. CDR3 size: 13 residues. Germline V gene lookup returns CDR1 MNHNY and CDR2 SVGAGI (reference sequence). V lost 6 bases and J lost 5, with 11 bases in between.

The DNA of the CDR3 is TGCAGCGTTCTAGGGGACGAGCAGTACTTC. This gives the protein CSVLGDEQYF. V usage is TRBV29-1 and J usage is TRBJ2-7, with D tentatively TRBD1 (5 bases). Trimming left V 5 bases short and J 5 bases short, with 7 bases between. The germline CDR1 and CDR2 sequences are SQVTM and ANQGSEA. The CDR3 runs 10 residues.

The chain uses TRBV29-1 and TRBJ2-1, with D perhaps matching TRBD2 (6 bases). In germline, CDR1 is SQVTM, CDR2 ANQGSEA. The CDR3 sequence is 14 residues long. V was pared by 5 bases and J by 3 bases, with 14 bases between. CDR3 nucleotides: TGCAGCGTTCGGGCGGGAAGCTGCTACAATGAGCAGTTCTTC. Translated: CSVRAGSCYNEQFF.

The chain uses TRBV29-1 and TRBJ2-7; D remains ambiguous. Germline CDR1 and CDR2: SQVTM and ANQGSEA. V gave up 4 bases and J gave up 3 bases, with 16 bases separating them. The length of the CDR3 is 14 residues. The CDR3 loop is CSVAGASVGYEQYF. The CDR3, as DNA: TGCAGCGTTGCAGGAGCATCCGTCGGCTACGAGCAGTACTTC.

V usage is TRBV11-2 and J usage is TRBJ2-7; no firm D call. This CDR3 has 15 amino acids. The V gene lost 1 base and the J gene lost 6 bases, with 16 bases spanning the gap. CDR1 is SGHAT and CDR2 is FQNNGV in the germline V gene. CDR3 sequence reads: CASSLAPGLRTEQYF. For the CDR3, the DNA is TGTGCCAGCAGCTTAGCGCCCGGTTTGCGAACCGAGCAGTACTTC.

This clonotype was observed a few times. The chain is built from TRBV7-9 and TRBJ1-1; D unclear. The CDR3 extends over 12 amino acids. The V and J ends lost 3 bases and 6 bases respectively, with 8 bases between them. Looked up from germline, CDR1 is SEHNR and CDR2 is FQNEAQ (reference sequence). The CDR3 is CASSFVNPEAFF. CDR3 DNA sequence: TGTGCCAGCAGCTTTGTAAACCCTGAAGCTTTCTTT. The full variable domain, with the rest looked up from reference TRBV7-9 and TRBJ1-1, is DTGVSQNPRHKITKRGQNVTFRCDPISEHNRLYWYRQTLGQGPEFLTYFQNEAQLEKSRLLSDRFSAERPKGSFSTLEIQRTEQGDSAMYLCASSFVNPEAFFGQGTRLTVV.

This clonotype was detected a few times. The chain joins TRBV15 to TRBJ1-4; D not certain. The length of the CDR3 is 16 residues. V shed 3 bases and J shed 4 bases, with 15 bases lying between them. Germline V gene sequence: CDR1 LNHNV, CDR2 YYDKDF (reference sequence). CDR3 DNA: TGTGCCACCAGCAGTGGACGAGGACTGGGTAATGAAAAACTGTTTTTT. It codes for CATSSGRGLGNEKLFF.

V and J are TRBV5-1 and TRBJ1-1; TRBD1 agrees at 7 bases. Trimming cost V 7 bases and J 2 bases; bases outside gene matches: 11. The CDR3 has 15 residues. CDR1 is SGHRS and CDR2 is YFSETQ in the germline V gene. CDR3 residues: CASGILTGVNTEAFF. The CDR3 nucleotides read TGCGCCAGCGGCATCCTTACAGGGGTCAACACTGAAGCTTTCTTT.

The gene calls are TRBV28 and TRBJ2-4; 9 bases match TRBD2. V dropped 5 bases and J dropped 3; count of bases not matched to a gene: 17. The CDR3 is 19 residues long. The germline CDR1 and CDR2 sequences are MDHEN and SYDVKM. CDR3 region: CASSVPGLAPRVGKNIQYF. CDR3 sequence (DNA): TGTGCCAGCAGTGTACCGGGACTAGCTCCCCGCGTTGGCAAAAACATTCAGTACTTC.

This sequence joins TRBV27 and TRBJ2-7, with unresolved D. V gave up 3 bases and J gave up 0 bases, with 9 bases separating them. This CDR3 is built from 14 residues. CDR1 is MNHEY and CDR2 is SMNVEV in the germline V gene (reference sequence). Here the CDR3 reads CASSFQLSSYEQYF. CDR3 nucleotide sequence: TGTGCCAGCAGTTTTCAGTTGAGCTCCTACGAGCAGTACTTC.

The rearrangement links TRBV27 to TRBJ1-5; 10 nucleotides match TRBD1. The V and J ends lost 5 bases and 5 bases, in that order; junction bases with no gene match: 6. The CDR3 length is 15 residues. The germline CDR1 and CDR2 sequences are MNHEY and SMNVEV (reference sequence). In DNA form, the CDR3 reads TGTGCCAGCAGTATAGGGGACAGGGGAGATCAGCCCCAGCATTTT. As protein: CASSIGDRGDQPQHF.

This clonotype has ten or more counts. V usage is TRBV20-1 and J usage is TRBJ2-1; 14 nucleotides align to TRBD2. The CDR3 is 15 residues long. CDR1 and CDR2 (germline): DFQATT, SNEGSKA (reference sequence). The V segment lost 5 bases and the J segment 6 bases; nucleotides outside the gene matches: 6. The CDR3 DNA sequence: TGCAGTGCTGTCCTGACTAGCGGGAGGGGCAATGAGCAGTTCTTC. Residues: CSAVLTSGRGNEQFF.

In its sample, this clonotype was seen a few times. The gene calls are TRBV12-3 or TRBV12-4 and TRBJ2-7; D may be TRBD1 or TRBD2 (5 bases each). This CDR3 contains 14 residues. Trimming left V 0 bases short and J 4 bases short, with 10 bases between. The CDR3 nucleotides read TGTGCCAGCAGTTTAGCAGGGGAGAGGTACGAGCAGTACTTC. Amino acids: CASSLAGERYEQYF.